Listed below are T cell receptor beta chains from one sample, sequenced in a study of blood T cell repertoires in COVID-19. Assay: immunoSEQ multiplex PCR; the TCRdb copy retains only in-frame clones and omits some. In the table there are more than 300,000 clones, around nine tenths of which are singletons. Sequenced: peripheral blood. The receptors were gathered from a woman aged 25 to 39 with COVID-19, enrolled during active disease. Each CDR3 is given with its conserved first and last residue. Fields, in order: clone size, D gene, V gene, J gene, CDR3 DNA, CDR3 protein. The D gene is left open where the match is weak. For some rows the clone size is stated as once, few or many, or as a class when expanded; others skip it.

NA,TRBD2,TRBV7-2,TRBJ2-1,TGTGCCAGCAGCTTAGATTTAGCGGGGGGGCGTGAGCAGTTCTTC,CASSLDLAGGREQFF
NA,TRBD1,TRBV27,TRBJ2-3,TGTGCCAGCAGTTTGGACAGGGACACAGATACGCAGTATTTT,CASSLDRDTDTQYF
NA,NA,TRBV6-5,TRBJ2-1,TGTGCCAGCAGTTACTCGAGACTGAAGAATGAGCAGTTCTTC,CASSYSRLKNEQFF
once,TRBD1,TRBV7-6,TRBJ1-4,TGTGCCAGCAGCTTAGCGATCGGGACAGGGAAGAGAGAAAAACTGTTTTTT,CASSLAIGTGKREKLFF
NA,TRBD1,TRBV6-5,TRBJ1-6,TGTGCCAGCAGTTACGACAGGGGGCGCTCACCCCTCCACTTT,CASSYDRGRSPLHF
NA,NA,TRBV6-5,TRBJ1-2,TGTGCCAGCAGTCGGGAGGACTATGGCTACACCTTC,CASSREDYGYTF
NA,TRBD1,TRBV28,TRBJ1-5,TGTGCCAGCAGCCACGACCAGACAGGGAGACTCCAGCCCCAGCATTTT,CASSHDQTGRLQPQHF
once,TRBD1,TRBV29-1,TRBJ1-1,TGCAGCGGGGACAGGAGTAACACTGAAGCTTTCTTT,CSGDRSNTEAFF
once,NA,TRBV4-3,TRBJ2-2,TGCGCCAGCAGCCAAGAAGCCAGGGTCGCCGGGGAGCTGTTTTTT,CASSQEARVAGELFF
NA,NA,TRBV27,TRBJ1-2,TGTGCCAGCAGTTTCCAGAGGGTATATGGCTACACCTTC,CASSFQRVYGYTF
few,TRBD2,TRBV24-1,TRBJ2-1,TGTGCCACCAGTGATCAGCGGGGGGTTCAAGAGCAGTTCTTC,CATSDQRGVQEQFF
NA,NA,TRBV25-1,TRBJ1-6,TGTGCCAGCAGTGTTATATTTGGGGGAGGAGATAATTCACCCCTCCACTTT,CASSVIFGGGDNSPLHF
NA,TRBD1,TRBV7-9,TRBJ1-3,TGTGCCAGCAGCTCTCAAGGGACAGACTCTGGAAACACCATATATTTT,CASSSQGTDSGNTIYF